The 15 T cell receptor beta chains below all came from one sample that was sequenced in a study of shared clonotypes between healthy human individuals. Assay: immunoSEQ multiplex PCR; the TCRdb copy retains only in-frame clones and omits some. The sample has 530,000 or so clones; about three quarters are singletons. The sequenced material came from PBMCs. The receptors were gathered from a woman aged 35 to 49 in good health. Some clones in this sample may be carry-over from other donors' samples.

This chain links TRBV5-4 with TRBJ2-5, with 10 positions matching TRBD1. With 3 bases clipped from V and 11 bases from J, the junction kept 16 bases outside the gene matches. Germline V gene sequence: CDR1 SGHNT, CDR2 YYREEE (reference sequence). This CDR3 comprises 16 residues. The CDR3 bases are TGTGCCAGCAGCTCCGGACGGGACAGGGGCTTGCAGGAGCAGTACTTC. It codes for CASSSGRDRGLQEQYF.

The chain couples TRBV5-6 to TRBJ1-4; D call uncertain. This CDR3 comprises 14 residues. In germline, CDR1 is SGHDT, CDR2 YYEEEE. V lost 2 bases to trimming and J lost 0 bases, with 5 bases between them. The CDR3 DNA reads TGTGCCAGCAGCTTTAAAGCAACTAATGAAAAACTGTTTTTT. It codes for CASSFKATNEKLFF.

DNA for the CDR3: TGTGCCAGTCGAACCGGGACTAGCGGAGACAATGAGCAGTTCTTC. This encodes CASRTGTSGDNEQFF. The rearrangement uses TRBV6-4 and TRBJ2-1, with TRBD2 matching over 11 bases. Unmatched junction bases numbered 9, after V lost 9 bases and J lost 5 bases. The CDR3 is 15 residues long. Per germline, CDR1 MRHNA and CDR2 SNTAGT.

This clone is a singleton in its sample. The chain is built from TRBV11-1 and TRBJ2-1, with 10 positions matching TRBD2. CDR1 is SGHAT and CDR2 is FQDESV in the germline V gene (reference sequence). After removal of 5 bases from V and 0 bases from J, the junction contained 4 bases not matched to a gene. This CDR3 contains 16 residues. CDR3 DNA sequence: TGTGCCAGCAGCCGCCCTAGCGGGAGCTCCTACAATGAGCAGTTCTTC. Its translation: CASSRPSGSSYNEQFF. Full variable domain (outside the CDR3, taken from reference TRBV11-1 and TRBJ2-1): EAEVAQSPRYKITEKSQAVAFWCDPISGHATLYWYRQILGQGPELLVQFQDESVVDDSQLPKDRFSAERLKGVDSTLKIQPAELGDSAMYLCASSRPSGSSYNEQFFGPGTRLTVL.

The chain carries TRBV18 and TRBJ2-3, with D unresolved. V was shortened by 5 bases and J by 5 bases, with 11 bases between the two germline ends. The germline V gene encodes CDR1 KGHSH and CDR2 LQKENI. The length of the CDR3 is 13 residues. This CDR3 is CASSSDIKDTQYF. The CDR3, as DNA: TGTGCCAGCTCAAGCGACATAAAAGATACGCAGTATTTT.

The genes are TRBV13 and TRBJ2-7; D is undetermined. The length of the CDR3 is 13 residues. Germline loops: CDR1 PRHDT, CDR2 FYEKMQ (reference sequence). V was shortened by 1 base and J by 1 base, with 5 bases between the two germline ends. CDR3 nucleotides: TGTGCCAGCAGCTTAGATGGGTCCTACGAGCAGTACTTC. This sequence encodes CASSLDGSYEQYF.

CDR3: CASSINLGNTDTQYF. The CDR3 nucleotides read TGTGCCAGTAGTATTAACCTCGGTAACACAGATACGCAGTATTTT. The chain uses TRBV19 and TRBJ2-3; D is undetermined. Germline V CDR1 and CDR2: LNHDA, SQIVND (reference sequence). The V end was cut by 3 bases, the J end by 2 bases, with 12 bases between. The CDR3 contains 15 residues. Complete variable domain (other parts from reference TRBV19 and TRBJ2-3): DGGITQSPKYLFRKEGQNVTLSCEQNLNHDAMYWYRQDPGQGLRLIYYSQIVNDFQKGDIAEGYSVSREKKESFPLTVTSAQKNPTAFYLCASSINLGNTDTQYFGPGTRLTVL.

V is TRBV5-4 and J is TRBJ2-1; a weak D match, TRBD1 (6 bases). V dropped 4 bases and J dropped 3 bases, with 14 bases sitting between them. The germline V gene has CDR1 SGHNT and CDR2 YYREEE (reference sequence). The CDR3 has 15 amino acids. CDR3 loop: CASSPGQNNYNEQFF. The CDR3 DNA reads TGTGCCAGCAGCCCAGGACAGAATAACTACAATGAGCAGTTCTTC.

In the case of this clone: Other DNA sequences in this specimen translate into the identical CDR3. The chain employs TRBV29-1 and TRBJ1-1; 7 bases map to TRBD1. The CDR3 sequence is 13 residues long. Trimming removed 4 bases from V and 1 base from J; junction bases left unmatched: 3. Germline CDR1 reads SQVTM; CDR2 reads ANQGSEA. This CDR3 is CSVGAGGNTEAFF. In DNA, the CDR3 is TGCAGCGTTGGCGCAGGGGGGAACACTGAAGCTTTCTTT.

This clone showed up just a few times. The J gene is TRBJ1-1, the V gene TRBV15, with no clear D. The V gene's germline CDR1 is LNHNV and CDR2 YYDKDF (reference sequence). The germline V and J ends were trimmed by 0 bases and 4 bases, with 6 bases remaining between them. This CDR3 has 13 residues. CDR3 bases: TGTGCCACCAGCAGAGATCTTGGCACTGAAGCTTTCTTT. Amino acids: CATSRDLGTEAFF.

The chain carries TRBV19 and TRBJ2-2; tentatively, D is TRBD1 (5 bases). The CDR3 is made up of 17 amino acids. CDR1 and CDR2 (germline): LNHDA, SQIVND (reference sequence). Trimming removed 4 bases from V and 7 bases from J, with 22 bases in between. CDR3 protein: CASSTRQTVVVSGELFF. The CDR3 bases are TGTGCCAGTAGTACCCGACAGACTGTGGTAGTTAGCGGGGAGCTGTTTTTT.

The chain employs TRBV4-1 and TRBJ1-4; no reliable D call. Trimming stripped 0 bases from V and 11 bases from J, with 4 bases between. This CDR3 comprises 11 residues. The V gene's germline CDR1 is MGHRA and CDR2 YSYEKL. The CDR3 loop is CASSQENKLFF. As DNA, the CDR3 is TGCGCCAGCAGCCAAGAAAATAAACTGTTTTTT.

V gene TRBV2 combines with J gene TRBJ1-6; D gene unclear. V was trimmed by 6 bases and J by 5 bases, leaving 11 bases between them. Germline values: CDR1 SNHLY, CDR2 FYNNEI. The CDR3 is 14 residues long. CDR3 DNA sequence: TGTGCCAGCAGCCAGACCTTCAATAATTCACCCCTCCACTTT. This encodes CASSQTFNNSPLHF.

This clone was detected only a few times. J is TRBJ1-2 and V is TRBV5-3, with D tentatively TRBD1 (5 bases). TRBV5-3 is filed as an ORF, its function uncertain. The length of the CDR3 is 14 residues. Between the trimmed V and J ends, which lost 1 base and 5 bases, there was a span of 12 bases. The CDR3 nucleotides read TGTGCCAGAAGCTTGACAGGCCCGGGGTATGGCTACACCTTC. Its translation: CARSLTGPGYGYTF.

The rearrangement joins TRBV9 to TRBJ2-1, with 12 bases fitting TRBD2. There are 16 residues in the CDR3. The V gene's germline CDR1 is SGDLS and CDR2 YYNGEE. J lost 4 bases, V lost 0 bases, and 2 bases had no gene match. In nucleotides, the CDR3 is TGTGCCAGCAGCGTAGTCCTAGCGGGAGGGTACAATGAGCAGTTCTTC. It yields the protein CASSVVLAGGYNEQFF.